The source of this T cell receptor (beta chain) is a study of graft-versus-host responses after intestinal transplantation. Across the study: Recipients received multivisceral, liver-intestinal, or isolated intestinal transplants. All recipients got anti-thymocyte globulin induction, then tacrolimus and steroids for approximately 3 years.

Turning to this clone: Its antigen is undetermined.

Study results and caveats: There were GvH clones found in recipient marrow, and some of them appeared first in ileum or blood. High graft-versus-host to host-versus-graft clonal ratios were seen in allografts of patients with graft-donor T cell macrochimerism.

The method was immunoSEQ multiplex PCR; TCRdb's version includes in-frame clones alone and lacks a portion of them. The profile shows about 88,000 clones, 85% to 95% of them singletons. V lost 7 bases and J lost 1, with 10 bases in between. Germline-derived CDR1 and CDR2 are SEHNR and FQNEAQ (reference sequence). This CDR3 is built from 13 residues. This TCR came from a human donor who was the organ donor for an intestinal transplant. Material: unstimulated CD4+ T cells sorted from spleen or lymph node cells, obtained before transplant. The J gene is TRBJ1-1, the V gene TRBV7-9; D gene unclear. The CDR3: CASTLLGNTEAFF. The CDR3 DNA reads TGTGCCAGCACTCTCTTGGGGAACACTGAAGCTTTCTTT.